The rows below give T cell receptor beta chains drawn from one sample of a study of T cells in Graves' hyperthyroidism and ophthalmopathy. TCRdb independently ran MiXCR on the multiplex PCR reads; one entry per CDR3 protein. Here the sample spans 500,000 to 600,000 distinct CDR3 sequences, 16% being singletons. Sequenced material: blood. Receptors were obtained from a woman between 18 and 29 years old with Graves' hyperthyroidism. The CDR3 runs from the conserved cysteine through the conserved F or W. D genes are given only for firm matches. Clone size is given for some rows only: seen once, a few or many times, or a class if the clone is expanded.

cdr3_length j_call d_call v_call clone_size cdr3_nt cdr3_aa
19 TRBJ2-2 TRBD2 TRBV28 NA TGTGCCAGCAGTCTACCTAGGGCTGCGGGACTAGCGGGAGAAGGGGAGCTGTTTTTT CASSLPRAAGLAGEGELFF
16 TRBJ1-1 NA TRBV28 NA TGCGCCAGCAGCCCCCTCGGGGGGCGATCGAACACTGAAGCTTTCTTT CASSPLGGRSNTEAFF
14 TRBJ2-1 NA TRBV3-1 many TGTGCCAGCAGCCAGCTGACAGGGAGGACTGAGCAGTTCTTC CASSQLTGRTEQFF
11 TRBJ2-7 NA TRBV30 few TGTGCCTGGAGCGGACAGTACGAGCAGTACTTC CAWSGQYEQYF
13 TRBJ2-1 NA TRBV6-2/TRBV6-3 many TGTGCCAGCAGTTTAAGGACATTAGATGAGCAGTTCTTC CASSLRTLDEQFF
13 TRBJ2-2 NA TRBV24-1 many TGTGCCACCAGTGATGCGAATGTCGGGGAGCTGTTTTTT CATSDANVGELFF
15 TRBJ2-5 NA TRBV29-1 NA TGCAGCGTTGAAGATTCGGGGACACCCCCAGAGACCCAGTACTTC CSVEDSGTPPETQYF
13 TRBJ1-1 NA TRBV12-3/TRBV12-4 many TGTGCCAGCAAAGACAGTGGGAACACTGAAGCTTTCTTT CASKDSGNTEAFF
14 TRBJ1-1 NA TRBV18 many TGTGCCAGCTCACCGCTACAGGGTAACACTGAAGCTTTCTTT CASSPLQGNTEAFF
19 TRBJ1-3 NA TRBV6-1 NA TGTGCCAGCAGTGAAGCGGTGACAGGTCTTTACTTCTCTGGAAACACCATATATTTT CASSEAVTGLYFSGNTIYF
14 TRBJ2-2 NA TRBV5-1 few TGCGCCAGCAGCGGAGGCCGTATCACCGGGGAGCTGTTTTTT CASSGGRITGELFF
12 TRBJ2-7 TRBD1 TRBV2 many TGTGCCAGCGGGACAGGGCCCCACGAGCAGTACTTC CASGTGPHEQYF
17 TRBJ2-5 TRBD2 TRBV18 few TGTGCCAGCTCACCATCGACTAGCGGGGGCCTCCGGGAGACCCAGTACTTC CASSPSTSGGLRETQYF
15 TRBJ2-5 TRBD1 TRBV20-1 many TGCAGTGCTACCGGCAGGACAGGGTGGGAGGAGACCCAGTACTTC CSATGRTGWEETQYF
15 TRBJ2-5 TRBD1 TRBV7-9 NA TGTGCCAGCAGCTCTCCAGACAGGGGCCAAGAGACCCAGTACTTC CASSSPDRGQETQYF
14 TRBJ1-2 NA TRBV18 few TGTGCCAGCTCACCACCGGGACAAAACTATGGCTACACCTTC CASSPPGQNYGYTF
14 TRBJ2-1 NA TRBV6-2/TRBV6-3 few TGTGCCAGCAGTTACTCGGAAGGGTCCGATGAGCAGTTCTTC CASSYSEGSDEQFF
22 TRBJ2-1 NA TRBV12-3/TRBV12-4 NA TGTGCCAGCAGATTTCGGGGAAGAGCTTGGTTTGGCTCTGCCTATTCCTACAATGAGCAGTTCTTC CASRFRGRAWFGSAYSYNEQFF
15 TRBJ1-1 NA TRBV5-1 many TGCGCCAGCAGCTTGGATGGACACCAGAACACTGAAGCTTTCTTT CASSLDGHQNTEAFF
13 TRBJ1-3 NA TRBV29-1 NA TGCAGCGTTGCATGGGGGACTGGAAACACCATATATTTT CSVAWGTGNTIYF
14 TRBJ1-2 NA TRBV7-2 many TGTGCCAGCAGCCGGGACGGGAGAAGTTATGGCTACACCTTC CASSRDGRSYGYTF
15 TRBJ2-2 NA TRBV5-6 NA TGTGCCAGCAGCTCCCTTCAGGGGATCTTCGGGGAGCTGTTTTTT CASSSLQGIFGELFF
13 TRBJ2-3 NA TRBV29-1 NA TGCAGCGGGGGTTATACAGGCACAGATACGCAGTATTTT CSGGYTGTDTQYF
11 TRBJ1-3 NA TRBV29-1 NA TGCAGCGCGACAAGAGGAAACACCATATATTTT CSATRGNTIYF
16 TRBJ1-6 TRBD1 TRBV4-3 NA TGCGCCAGCAGCCAAACTTGGACAGGCGATAATTCACCCCTCCACTTT CASSQTWTGDNSPLHF
14 TRBJ1-1 NA TRBV4-1 few TGCGCCAGCAGCAGAGGTGAACAGGCCACTGAAGCTTTCTTT CASSRGEQATEAFF
13 TRBJ2-3 TRBD2 TRBV3-1 NA TGTGCCAGCAGCCGGACTAGGGTGAATACGCAGTATTTT CASSRTRVNTQYF
15 TRBJ2-7 TRBD1 TRBV12-3/TRBV12-4 few TGTGCCAGCAAACCGACCGGGACAGGGGGCTACGAGCAGTACTTC CASKPTGTGGYEQYF
15 TRBJ2-7 TRBD2 TRBV19 NA TGTGCCAGTATGGACCCAGCGGGGGGCATCTACGAGCAGTACTTC CASMDPAGGIYEQYF
11 TRBJ2-5 NA TRBV24-1 NA TGTGCCACCAGTGATGTCGAGACCCAGTACTTC CATSDVETQYF
14 TRBJ2-1 NA TRBV27 many TGTGCCAGCAGTACTGGGGCGGGCTACAATGAGCAGTTCTTC CASSTGAGYNEQFF
12 TRBJ2-5 NA TRBV12-3/TRBV12-4 few TGTGCCAGCAGTTTTGGGGAGGAGACCCAGTGCTTC CASSFGEETQCF
20 TRBJ1-6 TRBD1 TRBV27 NA TGTGCCAGCAGTTCCCTTCCGACAGGGTGGGGCCTCTCCTATAATTCACCCCTCCACTTT CASSSLPTGWGLSYNSPLHF
16 TRBJ1-1 NA TRBV6-2/TRBV6-3 few TGTGCCAGCAGTTACTCGCGGGCAGGTCCTTACACTGAAGCTTTCTTT CASSYSRAGPYTEAFF
15 TRBJ2-1 TRBD2 TRBV20-1 few TGCAGTGCCCCCTTAGCGGGAGACGTCTTCGATGAGCAGTTCTTC CSAPLAGDVFDEQFF
19 TRBJ2-2 TRBD2 TRBV12-3/TRBV12-4 few TGTGCCAGCAGTTTGCTTCCCTTAGCGGGAGGGCCGAGCACCGGGGAGCTGTTTTTT CASSLLPLAGGPSTGELFF
13 TRBJ1-1 NA TRBV18 many TGTGCCAGCTCACCCCCCTCTAGCACTGAAGCTTTCTTT CASSPPSSTEAFF
16 TRBJ2-7 NA TRBV12-5 many TGTGCTAGTGGTTTGGTACTCGGAAACACCGGCTGGGAGCAGTACTTC CASGLVLGNTGWEQYF
12 TRBJ2-5 TRBD2 TRBV20-1 NA TGCAGTGCTAACGGACTAGCGGGAAGAAAGTACTTC CSANGLAGRKYF
15 TRBJ2-5 NA TRBV6-1 NA TGTGCCAGCAGTTATGACGGACTTGACCAAGAGACCCAGTACTTC CASSYDGLDQETQYF
14 TRBJ2-5 NA TRBV7-2 NA TGTGCCAGCAGCTTATTCTTATTCGCCGAGACCCAGTACTTC CASSLFLFAETQYF
17 TRBJ2-7 TRBD2 TRBV20-1 NA TGCAGTGCTCCCTACCCGGGACTAGCGGGGAACTCCTACGAGCAGTACTTC CSAPYPGLAGNSYEQYF
12 TRBJ2-7 NA TRBV7-9 few TGTGCCAGCAGCCTACAGGTCTACGAGCAGTACTTC CASSLQVYEQYF
15 TRBJ1-1 TRBD1 TRBV27 many TGTGCCAGCAGTTATAAGACAGGGGGATTCGGTGAAGCTTTCTTT CASSYKTGGFGEAFF
15 TRBJ1-6 TRBD1 TRBV27 few TGTGCCAGCAGTTCCCCGGACAGGGGGGGATCACCCCTCCACTTT CASSSPDRGGSPLHF
15 TRBJ2-7 TRBD1 TRBV6-5 many TGTGCCAGCAGTTACTGGGGACAGGCCTCCTACGAGCAGTACTTC CASSYWGQASYEQYF
16 TRBJ2-2 TRBD2 TRBV12-3/TRBV12-4 NA TGTGCCAGCAGTTCCGGGAGGGACGCGAACACCGGGGAGCTGTTTTTT CASSSGRDANTGELFF
13 TRBJ1-1 TRBD1 TRBV6-2/TRBV6-3 NA TGTGCCAGCAGTTACTCGCGGGACAGGGACGCTTTCTTT CASSYSRDRDAFF
15 TRBJ2-1 NA TRBV20-1 many TGCAGTGCTAGAGATACGGCAGCTTCCTACAATGAGCAGTTCTTC CSARDTAASYNEQFF
14 TRBJ2-1 TRBD1 TRBV3-1 many TGTGCCAGCAGCCAAGCTCCAGGGGGCGATGAGCAGTTCTTC CASSQAPGGDEQFF
16 TRBJ2-7 NA TRBV6-1 few TGTGCCAGCATCCGAATGCCCAGCGGAGAAGGTTACGAGCAGTACTTC CASIRMPSGEGYEQYF
15 TRBJ2-3 TRBD2 TRBV20-1 many TGCAGTGCTAGAGAACCTAGCGGGGGCACAGATACGCAGTATTTT CSAREPSGGTDTQYF
15 TRBJ2-1 TRBD2 TRBV29-1 once TGCAGCGTTGAACCGGCGGGAGGACCCTACAATGAGCAGTTCTTC CSVEPAGGPYNEQFF
14 TRBJ1-1 NA TRBV5-1 NA TGCGCCAGCAGCGTTATGGGGGGGAACACTGAAGCTTTCTTT CASSVMGGNTEAFF
16 TRBJ1-2 NA TRBV4-3 NA TGCGCCAGCAGCCAAGACTGGGACTTGGCTAACTATGGCTACACCTTC CASSQDWDLANYGYTF